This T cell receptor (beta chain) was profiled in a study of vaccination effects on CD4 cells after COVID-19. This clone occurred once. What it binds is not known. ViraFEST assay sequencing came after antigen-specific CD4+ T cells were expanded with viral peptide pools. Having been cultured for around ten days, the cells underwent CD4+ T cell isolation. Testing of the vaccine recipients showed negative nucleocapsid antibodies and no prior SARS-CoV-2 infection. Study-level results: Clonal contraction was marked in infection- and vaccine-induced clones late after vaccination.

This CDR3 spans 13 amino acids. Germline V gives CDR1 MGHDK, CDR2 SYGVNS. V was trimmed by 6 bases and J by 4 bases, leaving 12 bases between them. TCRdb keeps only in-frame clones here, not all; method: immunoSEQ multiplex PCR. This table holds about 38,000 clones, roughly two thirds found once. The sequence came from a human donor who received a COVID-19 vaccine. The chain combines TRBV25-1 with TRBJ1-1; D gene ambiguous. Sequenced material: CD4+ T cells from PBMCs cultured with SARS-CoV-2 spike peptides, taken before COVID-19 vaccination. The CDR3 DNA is TGTGCCAGCAGGGGCCACGGGTCCACTGAAGCTTTCTTT. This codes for CASRGHGSTEAFF.